These 9 T cell receptor beta chains were all obtained from the same sample, sequenced in a study of blood T cell repertoires in COVID-19. Clones were read by immunoSEQ multiplex PCR, and TCRdb kept only the in-frame ones, dropping some. The data contain hundreds of thousands of clones, more than 85% of them singletons. Sequencing was performed on peripheral blood. These receptors were taken from a man aged 65-85 years with acute or convalescent COVID-19.

The genes are TRBV5-1 and TRBJ2-5; 8 bases align to TRBD2. Losses at the gene ends were 1 base for V and 2 bases for J; bases not matched to a gene: 7. The CDR3 contains 16 residues. CDR1 and CDR2 from the germline V gene are SGHRS and YFSETQ. CDR3 DNA: TGCGCCAGCAGCTTGTCCGGGGGGGCGGGGCAAGAGACCCAGTACTTC. It is translated as CASSLSGGAGQETQYF.

The chain recombines TRBV7-7 with TRBJ2-3; 7 bases are shared with TRBD2. The CDR3 is made up of 17 amino acids. The V gene's germline CDR1 is SSHAT and CDR2 FNYEAQ (reference sequence). J lost 4 bases, V lost 5 bases, and 15 bases had no gene match. The CDR3, as DNA: TGTGCCAGCAGCCCCCTCGGGGGAGGGCCCCCGTCAGATACGCAGTATTTT. Translated, it gives CASSPLGGGPPSDTQYF.

The chain has TRBV19 and TRBJ2-3; D is unclear. The CDR3 length is 13 residues. Deletions cut 8 bases from V and 0 bases from J, with 9 bases between. Germline CDR1 LNHDA, CDR2 SQIVND (reference sequence). CDR3 sequence: CASRRRSTDTQYF. In nucleotides, the CDR3 is TGTGCCAGTCGGAGAAGAAGCACAGATACGCAGTATTTT.

V and J are TRBV14 and TRBJ2-4; 9 nucleotides agree with TRBD2. Germline CDR1 and CDR2: SGHDN and FVKESK. V was pared by 4 bases and J by 0 bases, with 7 bases of the junction left unmatched. CDR3 size: 17 residues. In DNA form, the CDR3 reads TGTGCCAGCAGCCCTAAAGGGACTAGCTTAGCCAAAAACATTCAGTACTTC. It is translated as CASSPKGTSLAKNIQYF.

The V call is TRBV6-6, the J call TRBJ2-7; 9 positions agree with TRBD2. Germline V gene lookup returns CDR1 MNHNY and CDR2 SVGAGI (reference sequence). Losses at the gene ends were 2 bases for V and 3 bases for J; bases not matched to a gene: 5. This CDR3 region has 15 residues. The CDR3 DNA reads as TGTGCCAGCAGTTACCCCCCGACTAGCGGCTACGAGCAGTACTTC. It is translated as CASSYPPTSGYEQYF.

CDR3 in amino acids: CASSLGRGGFYNEQFF. CDR3 in DNA: TGCGCCAGCAGCTTGGGGAGGGGTGGATTCTACAATGAGCAGTTCTTC. The chain couples TRBV5-1 to TRBJ2-1, with TRBD2 as a possible D gene (6 bases). Trimming took 0 bases from V and 3 from J, leaving 13 bases between them. CDR1 and CDR2 (germline): SGHRS, YFSETQ. There are 16 residues in the CDR3. The entire variable domain, with the rest obtained from reference TRBV5-1 and TRBJ2-1, is as follows: KAGVTQTPRYLIKTRGQQVTLSCSPISGHRSVSWYQQTPGQGLQFLFEYFSETQRNKGNFPGRFSGRQFSNSRSEMNVSTLELGDSALYLCASSLGRGGFYNEQFFGPGTRLTVL.

This rearrangement joins TRBV6-5 to TRBJ2-3; perhaps TRBD2 as D (5 bases). CDR1 is MNHEY, CDR2 SVGAGI, per germline. The CDR3 sequence is 11 residues long. V was pared by 8 bases and J by 6 bases, with 9 bases between. The CDR3 is CASSTGDTQYF. DNA of the CDR3: TGTGCCAGCTCTACGGGGGATACGCAGTATTTT.

In DNA, the CDR3 is TGTGCCAGCGTACTAGCGGGAGGGCCGGGTACGCAGTATTTT. Protein: CASVLAGGPGTQYF. V is TRBV7-2 and J is TRBJ2-3; 13 bases are shared with TRBD2. CDR3 size: 14 residues. With 8 bases clipped from V and 8 bases from J, the junction kept 7 bases outside the gene matches. Germline V lookup: CDR1 SGHTA, CDR2 FQGNSA.

The chain joins TRBV2 to TRBJ2-1; TRBD1 matches at 7 bases. Trimming removed 6 bases from V and 7 bases from J; junction bases left unmatched: 6. CDR3 length equals 13 residues. The germline CDR1 and CDR2 sequences are SNHLY and FYNNEI. The CDR3 DNA follows: TGTGCCAGCAGCGCAGCGACAGGGAATGAGCAGTTCTTC. Its protein is CASSAATGNEQFF.